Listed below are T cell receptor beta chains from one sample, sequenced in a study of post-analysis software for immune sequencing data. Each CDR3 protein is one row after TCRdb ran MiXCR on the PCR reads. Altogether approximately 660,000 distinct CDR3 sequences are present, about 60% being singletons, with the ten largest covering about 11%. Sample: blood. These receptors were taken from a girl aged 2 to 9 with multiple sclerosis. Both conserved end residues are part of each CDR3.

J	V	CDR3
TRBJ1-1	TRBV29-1	CSVEGRFTEAFF
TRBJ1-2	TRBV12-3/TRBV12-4	CASSLRLFVGYTF
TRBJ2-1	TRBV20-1	CSARETSGRAPYNEQFF
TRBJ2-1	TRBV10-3	CAISPQGQGGEQFF
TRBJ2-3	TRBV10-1	CASSGGLAERRDTQYF
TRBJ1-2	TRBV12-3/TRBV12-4	CASRRAANYGYTF
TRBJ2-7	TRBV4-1	CASSQGPAGPSSYEQYF
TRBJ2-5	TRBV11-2	CASSLSAHQETQYF
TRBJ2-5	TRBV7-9	CASSESLASQYF
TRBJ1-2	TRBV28	CASSLLGENYGYTF
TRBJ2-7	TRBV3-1	CASSQEGLAALSYEQYF
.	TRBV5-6	CASSHGTEHEQYF
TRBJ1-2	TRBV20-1	CSALKTGQGNYGYTF
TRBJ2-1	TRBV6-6	CASRDGQGNSNEQFF
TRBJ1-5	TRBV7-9	CASSLGNQPQRF
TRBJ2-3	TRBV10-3	CAISDSAGAGDTQYF
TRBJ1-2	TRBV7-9	CASSSKQGPRWDGYTF
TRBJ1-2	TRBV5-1	CASSLKSGVENVYGYTF
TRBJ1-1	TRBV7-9	CASSHGQGRGNTEAFF
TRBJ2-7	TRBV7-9	CASSIQTGYYEQYF
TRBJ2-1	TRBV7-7	CASSLETGWSTANEQFF
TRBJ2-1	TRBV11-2	CASSSFLAGDGNNEQFF
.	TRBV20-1	CSARDQTGGTETQYF
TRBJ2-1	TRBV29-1	CSVDPGSFYEQFF
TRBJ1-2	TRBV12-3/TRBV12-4	CASSLVGRVYGYTF
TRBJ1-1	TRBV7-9	CASSHAPQSVAFF
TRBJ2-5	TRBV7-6	CASSYTEIQETQYF
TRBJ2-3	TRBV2	CASTLLFTDTQYF
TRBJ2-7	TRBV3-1	CASSQGLWVEQYF
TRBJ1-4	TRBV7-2	CASSLDTGGASRKLFF
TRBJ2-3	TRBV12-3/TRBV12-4	CASSSPLLAAPDTQYF
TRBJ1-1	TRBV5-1	CASSLGLGAATEAFF
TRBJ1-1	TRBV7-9	CASSLTQGPVTEAFF
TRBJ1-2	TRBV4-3	CASSQLPRGQEYGYTF
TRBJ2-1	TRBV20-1	CSANRLAGWDEQFF
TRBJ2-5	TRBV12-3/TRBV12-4	CASSLTGPLGAQYF
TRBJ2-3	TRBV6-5	CASSYGGQNTDTQYF
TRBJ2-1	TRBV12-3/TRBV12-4	CASSLAKASAQDGNEQFF
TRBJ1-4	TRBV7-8	CASSPGWDEKLFF
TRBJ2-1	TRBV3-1	CASSLSGSGLNEQFF
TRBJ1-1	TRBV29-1	CSVEDAGQENTEAFF
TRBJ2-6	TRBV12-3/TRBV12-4	CASSFIIESGANVLTF
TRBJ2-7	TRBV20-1	CSARVPGLAREQYF
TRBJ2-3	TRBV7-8	CASSPPGLLRDTQYF
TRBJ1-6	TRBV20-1	CSASPAGSPLHF
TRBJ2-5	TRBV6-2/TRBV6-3	CASSSPGWTETQYF
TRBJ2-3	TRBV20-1	CSAGGGRADTQYF
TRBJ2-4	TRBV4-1	CASSPHVLGASGQTNIQYF
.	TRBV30	CAWSSRRGAGDIQYF
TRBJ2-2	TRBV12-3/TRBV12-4	CASSSGFLSGELFF
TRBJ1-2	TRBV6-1	CASSELLLTNYGYTF
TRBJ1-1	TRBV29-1	CSVGAGLLTEAFF
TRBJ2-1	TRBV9	CASSVGTGGEDNEQFF
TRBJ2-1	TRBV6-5	CASSYLRSSYNEQFF
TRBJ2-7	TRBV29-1	CSVLTSGSYEQYF